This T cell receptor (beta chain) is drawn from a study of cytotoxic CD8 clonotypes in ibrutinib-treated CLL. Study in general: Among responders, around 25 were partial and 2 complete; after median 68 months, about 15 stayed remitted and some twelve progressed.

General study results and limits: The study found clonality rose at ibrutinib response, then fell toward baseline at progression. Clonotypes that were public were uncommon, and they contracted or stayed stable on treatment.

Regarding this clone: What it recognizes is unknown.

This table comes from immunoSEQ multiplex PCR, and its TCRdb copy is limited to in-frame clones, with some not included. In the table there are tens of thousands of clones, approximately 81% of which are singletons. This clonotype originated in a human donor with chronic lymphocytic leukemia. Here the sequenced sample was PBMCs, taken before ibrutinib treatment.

The DNA for the CDR3 is TGTGCCAGCACCCCCAGGGATAGGGGAACTGAAGCTTTCTTT. Amino acid sequence: CASTPRDRGTEAFF. V gene TRBV28 combines with J gene TRBJ1-1; the D gene is possibly TRBD1 (5 bases). Germline CDR1 and CDR2: MDHEN and SYDVKM. CDR3 size: 14 residues. Trimming took off 7 bases at V and 5 bases at J, with 17 bases between the two ends.